In its sample, the clone carrying this T cell receptor (beta chain) was seen many times. The CDR3 has 15 amino acids. Trimming took off 5 bases at V and 2 bases at J, with 16 bases between the two ends. From germline, CDR1 is SGHTA and CDR2 FQGNSA. The source of the sample is a study of CD8 T cells in ankylosing spondylitis. With molecular barcodes, quantitative 5'-RACE was used to make the TCR beta libraries. Via MiXCR, TCRdb re-called the 5' RACE reads, giving one row per CDR3 protein. This sample carries about 250,000 distinct CDR3 sequences, roughly 8% of them seen once, and the ten largest clones take around 4.4%.

The sample taken for sequencing was blood, either unsorted or a sorted T cell fraction (not recorded which). This receptor was obtained from a female donor with ankylosing spondylitis or in good health (not recorded which). The chain links TRBV7-2 to TRBJ2-7; maybe TRBD1 (6 bases). The CDR3 region is CASSQQVWGPYEQYF. CDR3 nucleotides: TGTGCCAGCAGCCAACAGGTTTGGGGGCCCTACGAGCAGTACTTC.